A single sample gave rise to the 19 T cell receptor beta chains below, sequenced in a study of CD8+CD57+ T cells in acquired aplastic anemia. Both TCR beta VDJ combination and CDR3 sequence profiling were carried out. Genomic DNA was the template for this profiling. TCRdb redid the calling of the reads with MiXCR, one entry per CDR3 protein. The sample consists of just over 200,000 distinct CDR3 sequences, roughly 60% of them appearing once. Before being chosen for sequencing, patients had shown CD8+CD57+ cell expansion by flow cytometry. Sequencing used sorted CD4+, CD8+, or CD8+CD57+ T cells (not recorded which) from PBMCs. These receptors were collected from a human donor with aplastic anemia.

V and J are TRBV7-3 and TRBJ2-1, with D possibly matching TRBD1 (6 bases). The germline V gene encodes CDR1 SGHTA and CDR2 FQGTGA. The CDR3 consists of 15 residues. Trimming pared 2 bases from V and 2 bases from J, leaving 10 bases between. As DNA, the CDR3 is TGTGCCAGCAGCTTAGCAGGGGCCACCTACAATGAGCAGTTCTTC. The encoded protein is CASSLAGATYNEQFF.

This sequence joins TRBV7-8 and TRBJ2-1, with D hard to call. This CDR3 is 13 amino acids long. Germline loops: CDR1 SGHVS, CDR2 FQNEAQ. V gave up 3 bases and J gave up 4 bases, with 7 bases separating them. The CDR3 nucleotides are TGTGCCAGCAGCTTGGGAAAATACAATGAGCAGTTCTTC. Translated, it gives CASSLGKYNEQFF.

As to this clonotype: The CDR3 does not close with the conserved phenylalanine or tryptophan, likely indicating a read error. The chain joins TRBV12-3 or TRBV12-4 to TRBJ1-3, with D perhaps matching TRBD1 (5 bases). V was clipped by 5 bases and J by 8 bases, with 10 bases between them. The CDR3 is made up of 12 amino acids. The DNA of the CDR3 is TGTGCCAGCAGTCCCTCGGGGGACACCATATATTCT. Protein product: CASSPSGDTIYS.

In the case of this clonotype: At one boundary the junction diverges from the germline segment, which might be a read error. The CDR3, as DNA: TGCAGTGCCAGAGACCCACTAGGCGGAGAGACCCAGTGCTTC. Encoded protein: CSARDPLGGETQCF. This chain joins TRBV20-1 and TRBJ2-5, with TRBD2 as a possible D gene (5 bases). CDR3 length: 14 residues. CDR1 is DFQATT, CDR2 SNEGSKA, per germline (reference sequence).

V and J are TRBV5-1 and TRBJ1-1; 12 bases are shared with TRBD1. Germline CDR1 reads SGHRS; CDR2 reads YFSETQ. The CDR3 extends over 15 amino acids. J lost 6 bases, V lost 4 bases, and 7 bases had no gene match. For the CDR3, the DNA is TGCGCCAGCAGCAACTGGGACAGGGGGCAGGCTGAAGCTTTCTTT. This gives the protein CASSNWDRGQAEAFF.

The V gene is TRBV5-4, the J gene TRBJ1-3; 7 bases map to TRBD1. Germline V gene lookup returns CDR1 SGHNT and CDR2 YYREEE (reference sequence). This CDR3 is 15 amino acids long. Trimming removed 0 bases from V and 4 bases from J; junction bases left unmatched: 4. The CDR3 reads CASSLGGTAGNTIYF. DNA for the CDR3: TGTGCCAGCAGCTTGGGCGGGACAGCGGGAAACACCATATATTTT.

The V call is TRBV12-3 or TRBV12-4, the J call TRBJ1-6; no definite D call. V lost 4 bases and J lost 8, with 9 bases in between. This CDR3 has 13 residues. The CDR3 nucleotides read TGTGCCAGCAGTTCGAACTGGGATTCACCCCTCCACTTT. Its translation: CASSSNWDSPLHF.

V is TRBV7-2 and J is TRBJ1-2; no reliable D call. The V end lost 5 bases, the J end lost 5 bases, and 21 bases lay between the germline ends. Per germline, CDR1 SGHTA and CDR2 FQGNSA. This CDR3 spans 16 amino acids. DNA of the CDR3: TGTGCCAGCAGCCAAGAATCTGGACTTAATGTATATGGCTACACCTTC. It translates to CASSQESGLNVYGYTF.

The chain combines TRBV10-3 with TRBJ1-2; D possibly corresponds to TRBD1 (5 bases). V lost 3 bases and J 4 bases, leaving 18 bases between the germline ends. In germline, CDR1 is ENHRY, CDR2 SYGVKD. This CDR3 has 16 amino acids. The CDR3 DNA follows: TGTGCCATCAGTGAACATTATGAGAGGGGCTTCTATGGCTACACCTTC. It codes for CAISEHYERGFYGYTF.

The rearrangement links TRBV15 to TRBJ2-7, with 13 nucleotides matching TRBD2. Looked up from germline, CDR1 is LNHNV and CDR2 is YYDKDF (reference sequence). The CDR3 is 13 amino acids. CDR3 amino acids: CATRTSGGNEQYF. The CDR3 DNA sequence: TGTGCAACTCGGACTAGCGGGGGTAACGAGCAGTACTTC.

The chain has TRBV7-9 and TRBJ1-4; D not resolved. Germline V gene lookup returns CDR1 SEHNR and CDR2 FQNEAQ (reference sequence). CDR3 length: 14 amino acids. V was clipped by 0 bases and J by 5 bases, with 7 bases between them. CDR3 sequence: CASSLAIHNEKLFF. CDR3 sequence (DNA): TGTGCCAGCAGCTTAGCGATTCACAATGAAAAACTGTTTTTT. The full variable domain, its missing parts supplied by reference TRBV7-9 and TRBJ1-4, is DTGVSQNPRHKITKRGQNVTFRCDPISEHNRLYWYRQTLGQGPEFLTYFQNEAQLEKSRLLSDRFSAERPKGSFSTLEIQRTEQGDSAMYLCASSLAIHNEKLFFGSGTQLSVL.

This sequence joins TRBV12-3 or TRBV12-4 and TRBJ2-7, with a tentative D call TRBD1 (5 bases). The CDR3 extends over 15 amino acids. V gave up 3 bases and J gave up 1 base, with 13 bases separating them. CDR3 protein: CASSFGAADSYEQYF. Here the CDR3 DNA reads TGTGCCAGCAGTTTTGGGGCAGCCGATTCCTACGAGCAGTACTTC.

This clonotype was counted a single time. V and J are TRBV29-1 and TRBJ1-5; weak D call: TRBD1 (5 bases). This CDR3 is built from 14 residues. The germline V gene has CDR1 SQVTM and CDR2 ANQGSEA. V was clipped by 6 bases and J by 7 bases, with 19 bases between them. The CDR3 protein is CSVAGGKEGQPQHF. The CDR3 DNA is TGCAGCGTAGCCGGGGGGAAGGAGGGGCAGCCCCAGCATTTT.

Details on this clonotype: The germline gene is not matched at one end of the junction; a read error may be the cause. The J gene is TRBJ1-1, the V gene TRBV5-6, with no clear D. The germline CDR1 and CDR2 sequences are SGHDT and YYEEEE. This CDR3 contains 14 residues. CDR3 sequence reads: CASGLAPENTEAFF. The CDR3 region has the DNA TGTGCCAGCGGCTTGGCCCCGGAGAACACTGAAGCTTTCTTT.

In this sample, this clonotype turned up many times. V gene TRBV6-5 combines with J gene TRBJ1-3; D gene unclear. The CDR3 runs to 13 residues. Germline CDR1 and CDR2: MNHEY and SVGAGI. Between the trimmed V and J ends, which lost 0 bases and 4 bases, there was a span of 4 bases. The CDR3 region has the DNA TGTGCCAGCAGTTACTCCGGGGGAAACACCATATATTTT. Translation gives CASSYSGGNTIYF.

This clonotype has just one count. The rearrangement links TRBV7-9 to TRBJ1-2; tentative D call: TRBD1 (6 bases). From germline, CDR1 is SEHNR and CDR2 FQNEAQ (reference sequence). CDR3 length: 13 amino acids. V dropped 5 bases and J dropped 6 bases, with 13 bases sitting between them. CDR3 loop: CASSGQRGHGYTF. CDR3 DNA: TGTGCCAGCAGCGGACAGAGGGGCCATGGCTACACCTTC.

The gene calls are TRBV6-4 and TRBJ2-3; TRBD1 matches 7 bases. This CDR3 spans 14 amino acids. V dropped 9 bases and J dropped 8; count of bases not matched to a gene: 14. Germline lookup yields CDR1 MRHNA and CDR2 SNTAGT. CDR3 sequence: CASTTGSLHFTQYF. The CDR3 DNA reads TGTGCCAGTACGACAGGGTCCCTTCATTTTACGCAGTATTTT.

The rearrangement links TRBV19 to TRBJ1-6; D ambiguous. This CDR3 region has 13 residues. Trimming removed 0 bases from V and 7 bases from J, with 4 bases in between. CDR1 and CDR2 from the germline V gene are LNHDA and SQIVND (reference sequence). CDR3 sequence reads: CASSIDANSPLHF. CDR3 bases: TGTGCCAGTAGTATAGACGCGAATTCACCCCTCCACTTT.

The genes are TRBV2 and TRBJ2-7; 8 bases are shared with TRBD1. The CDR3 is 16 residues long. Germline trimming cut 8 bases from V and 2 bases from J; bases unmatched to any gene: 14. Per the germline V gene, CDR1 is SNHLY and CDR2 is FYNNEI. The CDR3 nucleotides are TGTGCCAGCCCAGCCCGCAGGGGGCGTGGACCCTACGAGCAGTACTTC. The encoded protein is CASPARRGRGPYEQYF. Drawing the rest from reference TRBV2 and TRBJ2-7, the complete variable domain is EPEVTQTPSHQVTQMGQEVILRCVPISNHLYFYWYRQILGQKVEFLVSFYNNEISEKSEIFDDQFSVERPDGSNFTLKIRSTKLEDSAMYFCASPARRGRGPYEQYFGPGTRLTVT.